These 32 T cell receptor beta chains were sequenced from one sample in a study of identical twins. From the 5' RACE reads, TCRdb called clonotypes with MiXCR, one entry per CDR3 protein. The repertoire holds a few hundred thousand distinct CDR3 sequences, with 20% to 25% as singletons. These data were likewise used in another study, on T cells expressing NK-cell markers.

The sample taken for sequencing was CD4+ T cells sorted from blood. These receptors all come from a woman between 18 and 29 years old in good health.

CDR3 bases: TGTGCCTGGAGGCTGACAGGAGTCTGGGGCTACACCTTC. It encodes CAWRLTGVWGYTF. The chain carries TRBV30 and TRBJ1-2; possibly TRBD1 for D (6 bases). The CDR3 covers 13 residues. CDR1 and CDR2 (germline): GTSNPN, SVGIG (reference sequence). Trimming stripped 3 bases from V and 8 bases from J, with 16 bases between. The whole variable domain, remainder taken from reference TRBV30 and TRBJ1-2, is SQTIHQWPATLVQPVGSPLSLECTVEGTSNPNLYWYRQAAGRGLQLLFYSVGIGQISSEVPQNLSASRPQDRQFILSSKKLLLSDSGFYLCAWRLTGVWGYTFGSGTRLTVV.

This clonotype was detected a few times. This sequence joins TRBV6-2 or TRBV6-3 and TRBJ2-7, with 12 bases matching TRBD2. The CDR3 covers 14 residues. The germline gives CDR1 MNHEY, CDR2 SVGEGT. J was trimmed by 3 bases and V by 6 bases; bases with no gene match: 3. The CDR3 DNA is TGTGCCAGCAGGACTAGCGGGAGAGGCTACGAGCAGTACTTC. Its translation is CASRTSGRGYEQYF.

This clonotype was seen a handful of times. The rearrangement joins TRBV30 to TRBJ1-1; D is undetermined. Trimming stripped 3 bases from V and 2 bases from J, with 7 bases between. Germline lookup yields CDR1 GTSNPN and CDR2 SVGIG (reference sequence). CDR3 length: 12 amino acids. CDR3 DNA sequence: TGTGCCTGGAGGCAATTCAACACTGAAGCTTTCTTT. Encoded protein: CAWRQFNTEAFF.

This clonotype was seen only a few times. The rearrangement uses TRBV10-3 and TRBJ1-2; tentatively, D is TRBD1 (5 bases). The CDR3 runs to 12 residues. Germline lookup yields CDR1 ENHRY and CDR2 SYGVKD. The V gene lost 6 bases and the J gene lost 7 bases, with 12 bases spanning the gap. The CDR3 here is CAISQQDIGYTF. CDR3 coding DNA: TGTGCCATCAGCCAACAGGACATTGGCTACACCTTC.

The chain links TRBV15 to TRBJ2-7; D not resolved. In germline, CDR1 is LNHNV, CDR2 YYDKDF (reference sequence). Trimming removed 0 bases at V and 5 bases at J, with 5 bases between. CDR3 length: 12 amino acids. The CDR3 region has the DNA TGTGCCACCAGCAGAGATCAGAACGAGCAGTACTTC. This sequence encodes CATSRDQNEQYF.

This clonotype came up a few times. The CDR3 reads CASSTPDVDHEQYF. The CDR3 DNA sequence: TGTGCCAGCAGTACCCCCGATGTGGACCACGAGCAGTACTTC. V and J are TRBV12-3 or TRBV12-4 and TRBJ2-7; D is uncertain. This CDR3 region has 14 residues. V was trimmed by 5 bases and J by 5 bases, leaving 16 bases between them.

V gene TRBV20-1 combines with J gene TRBJ2-3; D perhaps matches TRBD2 (6 bases). V lost 1 base and J 2 bases, leaving 10 bases between the germline ends. Per germline, CDR1 DFQATT and CDR2 SNEGSKA (reference sequence). This CDR3 is built from 14 residues. The CDR3 DNA is TGCAGTGCTAGAGGCGGGGCGAACACAGATACGCAGTATTTT. Its protein product is CSARGGANTDTQYF.

This clonotype was detected only a few times. The CDR3 reads CASSFEDQADSNTGELFF. CDR3 in DNA: TGTGCCAGCAGTTTCGAGGATCAAGCAGACTCGAACACCGGGGAGCTGTTTTTT. The V gene is TRBV4-2, the J gene TRBJ2-2; D is undetermined. V lost 6 bases and J lost 0, with 20 bases in between. The CDR3 extends over 18 amino acids. The germline CDR1 and CDR2 sequences are LGHNA and YNFKEQ.

This clonotype was observed a handful of times. The V and J genes are TRBV9 and TRBJ2-1; D might be TRBD1 (5 bases). This CDR3 spans 15 amino acids. The V end was cut by 4 bases, the J end by 7 bases, with 18 bases between. In germline, CDR1 is SGDLS, CDR2 YYNGEE. The CDR3 is CASSPSGRVRNEQFF. The DNA for the CDR3 is TGTGCCAGCAGCCCGAGTGGCAGGGTGAGGAATGAGCAGTTCTTC.

This rearrangement joins TRBV2 to TRBJ1-1, with 8 nucleotides matching TRBD1. CDR3 length: 15 residues. The V and J ends lost 6 bases and 4 bases, in that order; junction bases with no gene match: 10. CDR1 and CDR2 from the germline V gene are SNHLY and FYNNEI. The CDR3 nucleotides read TGTGCCAGCAGGCAAAGACAGGGGTCGAGCACTGAAGCTTTCTTT. Protein sequence: CASRQRQGSSTEAFF.

This chain uses TRBV7-6 with TRBJ1-5, with 10 bases matching TRBD1. Per germline, CDR1 SGHVS and CDR2 FNYEAQ. The junction had 3 bases not matched to a gene; V was cut back by 1 base and J by 6 bases. This CDR3 has 15 amino acids. The CDR3 DNA follows: TGTGCCAGCAGCTTAGGACAGGGGGCGAGTCAGCCCCAGCATTTT. Its translation: CASSLGQGASQPQHF. Looking up the rest from reference TRBV7-6 and TRBJ1-5 gives the full variable domain: GAGVSQSPRYKVTKRGQDVALRCDPISGHVSLYWYRQALGQGPEFLTYFNYEAQQDKSGLPNDRFSAERPEGSISTLTIQRTEQRDSAMYRCASSLGQGASQPQHFGDGTRLSIL.

The CDR3 protein is CASSPVLAGSYEQYF. The CDR3, as DNA: TGCGCCAGCAGCCCAGTACTAGCGGGGTCCTACGAGCAGTACTTC. The V call is TRBV5-1, the J call TRBJ2-7; 10 nucleotides line up with TRBD2. The CDR3 extends over 15 amino acids. Germline V gene sequence: CDR1 SGHRS, CDR2 YFSETQ. Trimming removed 4 bases from V and 1 base from J; junction bases left unmatched: 5.

This clonotype was counted only a few times. V and J are TRBV9 and TRBJ1-1; D not resolved. Trimming shortened V by 2 bases and J by 5 bases, and 7 bases separated the two germline ends. Germline V gene lookup returns CDR1 SGDLS and CDR2 YYNGEE. This CDR3 is built from 12 residues. For the CDR3, the DNA is TGTGCCAGCAGCGTCTCAGGAACTGAAGCTTTCTTT. As protein: CASSVSGTEAFF.

The table lists this clonotype with a few counts. V gene TRBV5-6 combines with J gene TRBJ1-1; D gene uncertain. From germline, CDR1 is SGHDT and CDR2 YYEEEE. The CDR3 spans 16 residues. V lost 3 bases and J 1 base, leaving 16 bases between the germline ends. This CDR3 is CASSSKAGSKNTEAFF. CDR3 in DNA: TGTGCCAGCAGCTCCAAAGCAGGATCGAAGAACACTGAAGCTTTCTTT.

The chain joins TRBV7-2 to TRBJ2-1, with D unclear. The V end lost 1 base, the J end lost 5 bases, and 6 bases lay between the germline ends. Germline lookup yields CDR1 SGHTA and CDR2 FQGNSA. The CDR3 consists of 13 residues. The CDR3 DNA follows: TGTGCCAGCAGCTTAGGGAATCACAATGAGCAGTTCTTC. It yields the protein CASSLGNHNEQFF.

V and J are TRBV6-5 and TRBJ1-4, with a possible D match to TRBD1 (5 bases). CDR1 is MNHEY, CDR2 SVGAGI, per germline. Trimming removed 0 bases from V and 5 bases from J, with 10 bases in between. CDR3 length: 15 amino acids. CDR3 bases: TGTGCCAGCAGTTACTCATGGGACCAAAATGAAAAACTGTTTTTT. Protein product: CASSYSWDQNEKLFF.

This chain joins TRBV6-6 and TRBJ2-7; D gene unclear. V was clipped by 4 bases and J by 0 bases, with 7 bases between them. The CDR3 runs 13 residues. Germline values: CDR1 MNHNY, CDR2 SVGAGI (reference sequence). The chain's CDR3 is CASSSRRSYEQYF. The CDR3 nucleotides are TGTGCCAGCAGTTCCCGGCGCTCCTACGAGCAGTACTTC.

Only a few counts were recorded for this clonotype. The chain has TRBV15 and TRBJ2-3; the match to TRBD2 covers 8 bases. J gave up 2 bases and V 0 bases, and 7 bases lay outside the gene matches. In germline, CDR1 is LNHNV, CDR2 YYDKDF (reference sequence). The CDR3 has 17 amino acids. The CDR3 nucleotides read TGTGCCACCAGCAGAGATAAGTTAGCGGGGTCCACAGATACGCAGTATTTT. Translated, it gives CATSRDKLAGSTDTQYF.

The genes are TRBV5-1 and TRBJ1-2; D might be TRBD1 (5 bases). There are 12 residues in the CDR3. Per the germline V gene, CDR1 is SGHRS and CDR2 is YFSETQ. Trimming removed 9 bases from V and 8 bases from J, with 17 bases in between. CDR3 protein: CATPGGRYGYTF. The CDR3 DNA sequence: TGCGCCACCCCCGGGGGACGGTACGGCTACACCTTC.

This clonotype was seen many times. The chain is built from TRBV7-9 and TRBJ1-2; D unresolved. The germline CDR1 and CDR2 sequences are SEHNR and FQNEAQ (reference sequence). This CDR3 contains 12 residues. Trimming left V 1 base short and J 5 bases short, with 5 bases between. This chain's CDR3 is CASSLDLYGYTF. CDR3 nucleotide sequence: TGTGCCAGCAGCTTAGACCTTTATGGCTACACCTTC.

In its sample, this clonotype was seen a few times. The gene calls are TRBV20-1 and TRBJ2-5, with no clear D. The CDR3 loop spans 13 amino acids. V gave up 1 base and J gave up 1 base, with 7 bases separating them. Germline CDR1 and CDR2: DFQATT and SNEGSKA (reference sequence). The CDR3 nucleotides read TGCAGTGCTAGAGGGGCTGGCCAAGAGACCCAGTACTTC. As protein: CSARGAGQETQYF.

There are a few counts of this clonotype. Here the CDR3 reads CASSSLAYGANSPLHF. DNA for the CDR3: TGTGCCAGCAGTTCCCTTGCTTACGGGGCAAATTCACCCCTCCACTTT. The V call is TRBV27, the J call TRBJ1-6; D is perhaps TRBD1 (5 bases). The length of the CDR3 is 16 residues. V was shortened by 4 bases and J by 7 bases, with 17 bases between the two germline ends. Germline V lookup: CDR1 MNHEY, CDR2 SMNVEV (reference sequence).

This clonotype was detected only a few times. The chain joins TRBV5-1 to TRBJ1-2; TRBD1 matches at 7 bases. The ends lost 4 bases at V and 6 bases at J; junction bases unmatched: 6. The CDR3 consists of 13 residues. Germline assignment: CDR1 SGHRS and CDR2 YFSETQ. The CDR3 DNA is TGCGCCAGCAGCCACAGGGGAGGGGATGGCTACACCTTC. As protein: CASSHRGGDGYTF.

This clonotype was seen a few times. The CDR3 DNA reads as TGTGCCAGCAGCCCCATACTAGCGGGAGGAAACATTCAGTACTTC. Amino acids: CASSPILAGGNIQYF. V usage is TRBV6-1 and J usage is TRBJ2-4; 12 bases align to TRBD2. V shed 6 bases, J shed 6 bases, and the junction held 6 bases outside the gene matches. The CDR3 runs to 15 residues. Germline CDR1 MNHNS, CDR2 SASEGT.

This chain connects TRBV5-6 to TRBJ2-3; the match to TRBD1 covers 9 bases. V was pared by 7 bases and J by 6 bases, with 9 bases of the junction left unmatched. This CDR3 comprises 14 residues. Germline-derived CDR1 and CDR2 are SGHDT and YYEEEE. For the CDR3, the DNA is TGTGCCAGCTTCACAGGGGGCGGCATGGATACGCAGTATTTT. Translated: CASFTGGGMDTQYF.

The chain carries TRBV10-3 and TRBJ1-2; D possibly corresponds to TRBD1 (6 bases). Germline assignment: CDR1 ENHRY and CDR2 SYGVKD. There are 11 residues in the CDR3. V was cut by 11 bases and J by 6 bases, with 13 bases left in between. The CDR3 region is CAVTGGDGYTF. In nucleotides, the CDR3 is TGTGCCGTGACAGGCGGGGATGGCTACACCTTC.

The chain carries TRBV29-1 and TRBJ1-2, with D hard to call. The CDR3 contains 11 residues. Looked up from germline, CDR1 is SQVTM and CDR2 is ANQGSEA. The V end lost 3 bases, the J end lost 4 bases, and 6 bases lay between the germline ends. This CDR3 is CSVESTYGYTF. Here the CDR3 DNA reads TGCAGCGTTGAGTCCACCTATGGCTACACCTTC.

In this sample, this clonotype turned up once. The chain uses TRBV6-5 and TRBJ2-1, with no clear D. The CDR3 runs to 17 residues. Trimming shortened V by 0 bases and J by 5 bases, and 17 bases separated the two germline ends. Germline CDR1 MNHEY, CDR2 SVGAGI. CDR3 region: CASSYSLYRNPHNEQFF. In DNA, the CDR3 is TGTGCCAGCAGTTACTCTCTGTATCGGAACCCACACAATGAGCAGTTCTTC.

The chain combines TRBV29-1 with TRBJ2-1; a possible D gene is TRBD2 (5 bases). The CDR3 spans 14 residues. CDR1 and CDR2 (germline): SQVTM, ANQGSEA. Trimming took 7 bases from V and 4 from J, leaving 17 bases between them. The CDR3 sequence is CSGWTPQIYNEQFF. CDR3 DNA sequence: TGCAGCGGGTGGACTCCGCAGATTTACAATGAGCAGTTCTTC.

The chain joins TRBV27 to TRBJ2-1; maybe TRBD1 (5 bases). This CDR3 is 13 amino acids long. Germline V CDR1 and CDR2: MNHEY, SMNVEV (reference sequence). V was pared by 6 bases and J by 4 bases, with 10 bases between. The CDR3 DNA follows: TGTGCCAGCAGATGGGGCAGTTACAATGAGCAGTTCTTC. This sequence encodes CASRWGSYNEQFF.

The genes are TRBV2 and TRBJ2-7, with D perhaps given as TRBD1 or TRBD2 (6 bases each). This CDR3 is built from 13 residues. Trimming stripped 7 bases from V and 6 bases from J, with 16 bases between. Looked up from germline, CDR1 is SNHLY and CDR2 is FYNNEI. The CDR3 region has the DNA TGTGCCAGCAATCGGGACTTGGGGGCCGAGCAGTACTTC. This translates into CASNRDLGAEQYF.

This chain joins TRBV5-1 and TRBJ2-1, with 8 bases that match TRBD2. Per the germline V gene, CDR1 is SGHRS and CDR2 is YFSETQ. The CDR3 is 16 residues long. The V and J ends lost 0 bases and 4 bases, in that order; junction bases with no gene match: 6. CDR3 DNA: TGCGCCAGCAGCTTGGCGTCGCTAGCGGGTTACAATGAGCAGTTCTTC. Protein: CASSLASLAGYNEQFF.